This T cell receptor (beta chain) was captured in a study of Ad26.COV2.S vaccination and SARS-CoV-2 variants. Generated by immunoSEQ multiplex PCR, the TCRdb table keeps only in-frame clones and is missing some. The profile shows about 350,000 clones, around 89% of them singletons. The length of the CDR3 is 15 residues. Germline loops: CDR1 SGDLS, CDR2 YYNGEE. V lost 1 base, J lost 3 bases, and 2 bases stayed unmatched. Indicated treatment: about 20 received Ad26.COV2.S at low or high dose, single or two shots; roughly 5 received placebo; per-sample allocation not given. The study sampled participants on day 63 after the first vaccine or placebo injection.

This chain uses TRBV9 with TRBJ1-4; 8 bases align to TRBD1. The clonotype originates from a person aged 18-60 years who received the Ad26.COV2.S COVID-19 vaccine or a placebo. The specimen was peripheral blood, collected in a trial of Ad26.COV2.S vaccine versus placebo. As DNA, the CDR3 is TGTGCCAGCAGCGTAACACAGGGGGCTAATGAAAAACTGTTTTTT. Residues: CASSVTQGANEKLFF.